This T cell receptor (beta chain) was profiled in a study of T-cell reconstitution after alpha-beta-depleted transplantation in children. This clonotype has only a few counts. A library of TCRbeta sequences, prepared with unique molecular identifiers, was generated. TCRdb independently ran MiXCR on the PCR reads; one entry per CDR3 protein. The repertoire has 490,000 or so distinct CDR3 sequences, around 13% of them found once; the top ten carry under 7%. V lost 0 bases to trimming and J lost 4 bases, with 13 bases between them. In germline, CDR1 is SGDLS, CDR2 YYNGEE. The CDR3 runs to 15 residues. The sequenced sample was PBMCs from the stem cell graft donor, obtained from the stem cell graft. V and J are TRBV9 and TRBJ2-5; unclear D gene. The clonotype comes from a human donor who donated a stem cell graft to a child with combined immunodeficiency. The CDR3 spells CASSVGPQVGETQYF. The DNA of the CDR3 is TGTGCCAGCAGCGTAGGGCCTCAGGTGGGAGAGACCCAGTACTTC. Based on the CDR3 plus reference TRBV9 and TRBJ2-5, the full variable domain is DSGVTQTPKHLITATGQRVTLRCSPRSGDLSVYWYQQSLDQGLQFLIQYYNGEERAKGNILERFSAQQFPDLHSELNLSSLELGDSALYFCASSVGPQVGETQYFGPGTRLLVL.